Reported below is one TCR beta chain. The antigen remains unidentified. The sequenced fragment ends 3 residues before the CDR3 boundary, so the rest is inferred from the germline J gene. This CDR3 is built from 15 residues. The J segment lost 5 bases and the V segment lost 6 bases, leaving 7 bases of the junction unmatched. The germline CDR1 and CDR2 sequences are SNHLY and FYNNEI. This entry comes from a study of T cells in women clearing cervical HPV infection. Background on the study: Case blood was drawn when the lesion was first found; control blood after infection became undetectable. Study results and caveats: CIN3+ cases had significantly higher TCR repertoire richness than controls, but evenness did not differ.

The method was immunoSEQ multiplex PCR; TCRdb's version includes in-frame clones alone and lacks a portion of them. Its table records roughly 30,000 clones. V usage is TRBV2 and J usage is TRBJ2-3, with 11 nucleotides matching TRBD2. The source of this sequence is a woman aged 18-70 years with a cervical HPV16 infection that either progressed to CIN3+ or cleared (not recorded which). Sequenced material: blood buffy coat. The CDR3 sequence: CASRSTGLAGDTQYF. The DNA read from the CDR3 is TGTGCCAGCAGAAGTACCGGACTAGCGGGAGATACG.